This T cell receptor (beta chain) was documented in a study of T-cell reconstitution after alpha-beta-depleted transplantation in children. Germline CDR1 and CDR2: SGHRS and YFSETQ. V was cut by 2 bases and J by 0 bases, with 12 bases left in between. CDR3 size: 16 residues. This clonotype has more than one count but fewer than ten. During its preparation, the TCRbeta library received unique molecular identifiers. TCRdb re-called the PCR reads with MiXCR, one entry per CDR3 protein. The profile covers about 980,000 distinct CDR3 sequences, with about 31% appearing a single time and around 30% taken by the ten largest.

Sequenced here: PBMCs, mostly from graft donor cells, sampled 360 days after TCRalphabeta/CD19-depleted stem cell transplant. The receptor comes from a boy younger than two who had a stem cell transplant for SCID, so the T cells may come from the graft donor. V usage is TRBV5-1 and J usage is TRBJ2-1; D unclear. Here the CDR3 reads CASSLVPPSSYNEQFF. CDR3 DNA sequence: TGCGCCAGCAGCTTAGTTCCGCCGAGCTCCTACAATGAGCAGTTCTTC. Using reference TRBV5-1 and TRBJ2-1 for the parts outside the CDR3, the full variable domain is KAGVTQTPRYLIKTRGQQVTLSCSPISGHRSVSWYQQTPGQGLQFLFEYFSETQRNKGNFPGRFSGRQFSNSRSEMNVSTLELGDSALYLCASSLVPPSSYNEQFFGPGTRLTVL.